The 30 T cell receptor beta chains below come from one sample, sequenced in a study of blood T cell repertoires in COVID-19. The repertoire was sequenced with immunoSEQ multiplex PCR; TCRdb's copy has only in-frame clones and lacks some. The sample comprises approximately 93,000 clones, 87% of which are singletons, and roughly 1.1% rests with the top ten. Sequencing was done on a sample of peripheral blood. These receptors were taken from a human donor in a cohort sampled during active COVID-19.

The CDR3 spells CASSQDRHTEAFF. CDR3 nucleotides: TGTGCCAGCAGCCAAGACAGGCACACTGAAGCTTTCTTT. The rearrangement uses TRBV14 and TRBJ1-1, with D uncertain. Germline loops: CDR1 SGHDN, CDR2 FVKESK. The CDR3 has 13 amino acids. V was shortened by 0 bases and J by 3 bases, with 5 bases between the two germline ends.

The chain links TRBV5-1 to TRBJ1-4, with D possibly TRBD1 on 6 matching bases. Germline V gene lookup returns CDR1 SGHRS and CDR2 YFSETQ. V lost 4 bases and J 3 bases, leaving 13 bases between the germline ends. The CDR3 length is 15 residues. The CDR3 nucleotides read TGCGCCAGCAGCGTGGGGGCGCATCCTAATGAAAAACTGTTTTTT. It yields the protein CASSVGAHPNEKLFF.

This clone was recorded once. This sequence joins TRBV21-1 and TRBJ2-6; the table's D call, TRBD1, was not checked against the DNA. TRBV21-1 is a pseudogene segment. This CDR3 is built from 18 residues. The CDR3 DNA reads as TGTGCCAGCAGCAAACTTAGGACAGACCTCTCTGGGGCCAACGTCCTGACTTTC. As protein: CASSKLRTDLSGANVLTF.

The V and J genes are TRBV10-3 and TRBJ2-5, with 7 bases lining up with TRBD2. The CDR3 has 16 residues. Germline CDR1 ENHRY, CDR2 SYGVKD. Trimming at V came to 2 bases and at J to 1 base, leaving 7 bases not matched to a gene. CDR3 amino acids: CAISESAIAGQETQYF. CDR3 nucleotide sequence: TGTGCCATCAGTGAGAGCGCTATAGCGGGCCAAGAGACCCAGTACTTC.

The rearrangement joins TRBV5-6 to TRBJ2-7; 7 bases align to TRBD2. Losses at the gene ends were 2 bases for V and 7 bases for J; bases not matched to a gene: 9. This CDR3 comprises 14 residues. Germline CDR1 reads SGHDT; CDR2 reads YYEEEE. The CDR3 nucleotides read TGTGCCAGCAGCTTAGGGCGGGAGTCGGAAGAGCAGTACTTC. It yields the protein CASSLGRESEEQYF.

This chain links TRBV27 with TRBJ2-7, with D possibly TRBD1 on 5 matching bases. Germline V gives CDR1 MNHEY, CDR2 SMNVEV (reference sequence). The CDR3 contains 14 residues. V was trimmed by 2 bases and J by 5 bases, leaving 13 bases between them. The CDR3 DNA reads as TGTGCCAGCAGTTTAAAAGGGGCGCCGGACGAGCAGTACTTC. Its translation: CASSLKGAPDEQYF.

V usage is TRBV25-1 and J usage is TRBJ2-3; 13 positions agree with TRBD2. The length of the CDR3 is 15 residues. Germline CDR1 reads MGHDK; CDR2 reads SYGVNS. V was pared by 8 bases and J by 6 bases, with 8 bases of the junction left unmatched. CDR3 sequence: CASRWGLAGSDTQYF. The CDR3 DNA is TGTGCCAGCCGGTGGGGACTAGCGGGATCGGATACGCAGTATTTT.

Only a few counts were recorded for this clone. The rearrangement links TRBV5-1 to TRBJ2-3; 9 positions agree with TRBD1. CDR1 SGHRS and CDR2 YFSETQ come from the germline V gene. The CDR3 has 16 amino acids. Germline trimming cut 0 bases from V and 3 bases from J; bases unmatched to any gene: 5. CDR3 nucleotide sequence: TGCGCCAGCAGCTTGGGGCGGGACAGGGCAACAGATACGCAGTATTTT. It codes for CASSLGRDRATDTQYF.

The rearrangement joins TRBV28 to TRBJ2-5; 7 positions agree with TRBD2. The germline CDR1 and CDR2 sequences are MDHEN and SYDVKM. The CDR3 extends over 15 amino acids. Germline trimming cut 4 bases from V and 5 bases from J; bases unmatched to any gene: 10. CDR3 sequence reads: CASSSPGREGETQYF. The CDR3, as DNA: TGTGCCAGCAGTTCGCCGGGGAGGGAGGGTGAGACCCAGTACTTC.

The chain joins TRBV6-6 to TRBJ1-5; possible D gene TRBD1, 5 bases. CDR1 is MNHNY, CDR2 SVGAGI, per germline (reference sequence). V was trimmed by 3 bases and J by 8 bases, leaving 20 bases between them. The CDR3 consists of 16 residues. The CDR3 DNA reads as TGTGCCAGCAGTTATCCCGGGACTCCTAATGGGGAGCCCCAGCATTTT. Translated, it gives CASSYPGTPNGEPQHF.

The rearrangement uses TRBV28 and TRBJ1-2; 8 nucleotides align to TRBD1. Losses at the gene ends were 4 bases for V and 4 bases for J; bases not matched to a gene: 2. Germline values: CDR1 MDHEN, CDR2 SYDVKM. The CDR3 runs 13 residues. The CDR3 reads CASSSGQAYGYTF. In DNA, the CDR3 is TGTGCCAGCAGTTCGGGACAGGCCTATGGCTACACCTTC.

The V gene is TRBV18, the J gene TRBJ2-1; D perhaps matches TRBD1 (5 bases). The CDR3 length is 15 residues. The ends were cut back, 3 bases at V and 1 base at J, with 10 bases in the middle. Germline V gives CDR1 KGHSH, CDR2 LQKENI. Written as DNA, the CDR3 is TGTGCCAGCTCACCGCTCCAGGGTTCCTACAATGAGCAGTTCTTC. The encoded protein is CASSPLQGSYNEQFF.

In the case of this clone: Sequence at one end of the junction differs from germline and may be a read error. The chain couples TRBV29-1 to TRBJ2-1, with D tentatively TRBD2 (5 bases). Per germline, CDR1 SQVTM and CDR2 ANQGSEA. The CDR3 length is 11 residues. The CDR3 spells CSVLTEASRIF. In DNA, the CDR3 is TGCAGCGTCCTTACGGAGGCTAGCAGGATCTTC.

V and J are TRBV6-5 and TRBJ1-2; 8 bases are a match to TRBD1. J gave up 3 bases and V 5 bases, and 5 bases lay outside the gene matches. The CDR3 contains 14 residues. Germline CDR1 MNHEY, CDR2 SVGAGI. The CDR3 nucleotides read TGTGCCAGCAGTAACAGGGGGACGTACTATGGCTACACCTTC. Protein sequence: CASSNRGTYYGYTF.

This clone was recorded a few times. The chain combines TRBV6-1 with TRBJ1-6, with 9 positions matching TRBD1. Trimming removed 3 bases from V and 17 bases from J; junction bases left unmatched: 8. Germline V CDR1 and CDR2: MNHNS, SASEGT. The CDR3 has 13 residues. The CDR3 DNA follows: TGTGCCAGCAGTGATAGGGGGAGACAGGGGGTCCACTTT. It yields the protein CASSDRGRQGVHF.

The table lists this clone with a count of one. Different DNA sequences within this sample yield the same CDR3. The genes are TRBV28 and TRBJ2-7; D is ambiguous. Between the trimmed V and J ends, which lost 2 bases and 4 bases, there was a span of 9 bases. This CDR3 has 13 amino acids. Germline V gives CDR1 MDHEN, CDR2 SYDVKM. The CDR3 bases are TGTGCCAGCAGTTTAGGGCAGGATTACGAGCAGTACTTC. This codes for CASSLGQDYEQYF. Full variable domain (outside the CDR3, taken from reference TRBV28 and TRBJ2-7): DVKVTQSSRYLVKRTGEKVFLECVQDMDHENMFWYRQDPGLGLRLIYFSYDVKMKEKGDIPEGYSVSREKKERFSLILESASTNQTSMYLCASSLGQDYEQYFGPGTRLTVT.

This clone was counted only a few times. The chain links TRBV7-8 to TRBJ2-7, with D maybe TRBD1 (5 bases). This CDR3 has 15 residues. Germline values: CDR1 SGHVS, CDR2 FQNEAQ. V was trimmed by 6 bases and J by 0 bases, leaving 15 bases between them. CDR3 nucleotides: TGTGCCAGCAGTCTCGACAGTGTGAGCTCCTACGAGCAGTACTTC. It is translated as CASSLDSVSSYEQYF.

CDR3 region: CASSLRDSYEQYF. In nucleotides, the CDR3 is TGCGCCAGCAGCCTCCGGGACTCCTACGAGCAGTACTTC. The chain employs TRBV4-1 and TRBJ2-7, with D maybe TRBD2 (5 bases). V lost 4 bases and J 0 bases, leaving 7 bases between the germline ends. Germline loops: CDR1 MGHRA, CDR2 YSYEKL. The CDR3 loop spans 13 amino acids.

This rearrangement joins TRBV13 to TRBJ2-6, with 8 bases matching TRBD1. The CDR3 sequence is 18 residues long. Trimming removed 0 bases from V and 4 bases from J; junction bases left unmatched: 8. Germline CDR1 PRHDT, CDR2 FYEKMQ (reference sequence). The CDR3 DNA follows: TGTGCCAGCAGCTTAGGTGGACAGGGAAGAATGGGGGCCAACGTCCTGACTTTC. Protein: CASSLGGQGRMGANVLTF.

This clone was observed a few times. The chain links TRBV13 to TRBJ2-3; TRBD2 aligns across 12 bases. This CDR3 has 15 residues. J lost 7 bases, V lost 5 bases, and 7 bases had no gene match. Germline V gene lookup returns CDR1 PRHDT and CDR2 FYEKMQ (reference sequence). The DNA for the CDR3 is TGTGCCAGCAGCACGGAGACTAGCGGGAGTTATACGCAGTATTTT. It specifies CASSTETSGSYTQYF.

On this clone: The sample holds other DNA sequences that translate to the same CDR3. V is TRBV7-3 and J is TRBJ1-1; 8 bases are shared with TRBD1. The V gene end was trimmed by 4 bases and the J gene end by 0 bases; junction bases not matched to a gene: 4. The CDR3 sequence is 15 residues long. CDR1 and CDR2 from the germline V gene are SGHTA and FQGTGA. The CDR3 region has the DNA TGTGCCAGCAGCTCCCAGGGGGCTATGAACACTGAAGCTTTCTTT. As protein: CASSSQGAMNTEAFF.

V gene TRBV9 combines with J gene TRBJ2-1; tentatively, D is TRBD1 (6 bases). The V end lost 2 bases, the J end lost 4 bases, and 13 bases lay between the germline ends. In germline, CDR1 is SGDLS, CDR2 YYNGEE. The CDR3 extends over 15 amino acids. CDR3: CASSVHRVGYNEQFF. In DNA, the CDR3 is TGTGCCAGCAGCGTCCACAGGGTAGGATACAATGAGCAGTTCTTC.

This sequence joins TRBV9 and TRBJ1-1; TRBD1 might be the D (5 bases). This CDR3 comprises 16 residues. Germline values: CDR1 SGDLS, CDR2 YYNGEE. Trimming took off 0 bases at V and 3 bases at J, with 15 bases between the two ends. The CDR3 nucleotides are TGTGCCAGCAGCGTAGGTCTTATGGGGGGATACACTGAAGCTTTCTTT. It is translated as CASSVGLMGGYTEAFF.

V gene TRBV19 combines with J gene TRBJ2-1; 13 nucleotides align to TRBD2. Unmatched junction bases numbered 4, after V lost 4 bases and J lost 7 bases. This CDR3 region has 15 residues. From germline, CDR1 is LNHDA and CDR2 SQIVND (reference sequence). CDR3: CASSRTSGRRNEQFF. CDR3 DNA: TGTGCCAGTAGTAGGACTAGCGGGAGACGGAATGAGCAGTTCTTC.

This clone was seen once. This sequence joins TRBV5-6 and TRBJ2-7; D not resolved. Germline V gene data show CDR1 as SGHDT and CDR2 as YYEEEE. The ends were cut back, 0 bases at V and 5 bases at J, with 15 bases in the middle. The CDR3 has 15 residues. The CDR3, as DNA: TGTGCCAGCAGCTTGGTACACACTGCAGGCGACGAGCAGTACTTC. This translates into CASSLVHTAGDEQYF. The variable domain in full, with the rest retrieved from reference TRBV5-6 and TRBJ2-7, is DAGVTQSPTHLIKTRGQQVTLRCSPKSGHDTVSWYQQALGQGPQFIFQYYEEEERQRGNFPDRFSGHQFPNYSSELNVNALLLGDSALYLCASSLVHTAGDEQYFGPGTRLTVT.

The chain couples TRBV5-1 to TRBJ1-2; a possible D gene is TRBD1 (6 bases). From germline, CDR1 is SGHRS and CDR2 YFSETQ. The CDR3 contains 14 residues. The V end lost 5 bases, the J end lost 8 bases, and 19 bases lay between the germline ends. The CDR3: CASRPGQLEGGYTF. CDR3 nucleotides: TGCGCCAGCAGACCTGGACAGCTCGAGGGGGGCTACACCTTC.

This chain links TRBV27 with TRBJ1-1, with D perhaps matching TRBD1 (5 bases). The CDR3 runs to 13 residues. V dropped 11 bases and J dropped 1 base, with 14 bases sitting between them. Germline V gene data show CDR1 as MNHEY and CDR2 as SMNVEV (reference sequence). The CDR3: CAVLREGNTEAFF. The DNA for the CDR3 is TGTGCCGTCCTCAGGGAGGGGAACACTGAAGCTTTCTTT.

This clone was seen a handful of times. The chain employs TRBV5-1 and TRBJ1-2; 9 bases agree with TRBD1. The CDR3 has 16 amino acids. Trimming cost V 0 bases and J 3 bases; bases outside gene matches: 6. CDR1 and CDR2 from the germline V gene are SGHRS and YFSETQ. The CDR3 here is CASSLVGTGIDYGYTF. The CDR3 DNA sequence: TGCGCCAGCAGCTTGGTGGGGACAGGGATTGACTATGGCTACACCTTC.

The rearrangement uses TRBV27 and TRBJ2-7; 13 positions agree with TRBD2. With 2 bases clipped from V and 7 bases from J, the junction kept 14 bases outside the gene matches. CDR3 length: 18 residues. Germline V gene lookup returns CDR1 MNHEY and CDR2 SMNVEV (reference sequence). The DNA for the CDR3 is TGTGCCAGCAGTTTAAGGGGGCCCGGACTAGCGGGAGCGATTGAGCAGTACTTC. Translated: CASSLRGPGLAGAIEQYF.

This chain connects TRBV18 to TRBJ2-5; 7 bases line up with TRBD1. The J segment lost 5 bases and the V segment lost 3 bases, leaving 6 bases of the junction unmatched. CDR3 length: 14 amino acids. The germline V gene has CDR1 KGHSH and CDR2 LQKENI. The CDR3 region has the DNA TGTGCCAGCTCACCGGCGAGGGGGCGGGAGACCCAGTACTTC. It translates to CASSPARGRETQYF.